The TCR beta chain under discussion was sequenced for a study of blood T cell repertoires in COVID-19. For the study at large: Donors in the United States, Italy and Spain gave samples during acute or convalescent COVID-19. T cells, B-cell-depleted T cells, or PBMCs supplied cDNA or gDNA.

Enrolment of Seattle patients took place during active infection, and they were followed longitudinally. As handled by the study authors: Estimated nucleated cell counts came from reference gene primer amplification. Some clones are missing from TCRdb's copy, which holds only in-frame ones; the method was immunoSEQ multiplex PCR. V and J calls and clone size are copied from that table; D and trimming were computed from the DNA. Here the sample spans under 55,000 clones, about nine tenths being singletons. Looked up from germline, CDR1 is MDHEN and CDR2 is SYDVKM. V gave up 3 bases and J gave up 6 bases; unmatched junction bases: 6. There are 14 residues in the CDR3.

The sample taken for sequencing was peripheral blood. This receptor was taken from an elderly woman with COVID-19, enrolled during active disease. The V and J genes are TRBV28 and TRBJ1-2; 8 bases match TRBD1. CDR3 DNA: TGTGCCAGCAGTTTGTGGGGACAGGTGAATGGCTACACCTTC. Amino acids: CASSLWGQVNGYTF.